The clone carrying this T cell receptor (beta chain) was recorded many times. Its antigen is as yet unknown. The sample is drawn from a study of T-cell reconstitution after alpha-beta-depleted transplantation in children. Findings and limits, study-wide: Newly produced T cells mostly accounted for T-cell counts and diversity one year post-transplant.

V was cut by 1 base and J by 8 bases, with 8 bases left in between. Germline-derived CDR1 and CDR2 are SEHNR and FQNEAQ (reference sequence). The CDR3 contains 12 residues. Construction of the TCRbeta library involved unique molecular identifiers. TCRdb reanalysed the PCR reads using MiXCR and keeps one entry per CDR3 protein. The profile shows 600,000 to 700,000 distinct CDR3 sequences, around 14% of them singletons. This TCR was recovered from a girl aged 2 to 9 with congenital amegakaryocytic thrombocytopenia, due to receive a stem cell transplant. The source was PBMCs, collected before TCRalphabeta/CD19-depleted stem cell transplant. This sequence joins TRBV7-9 and TRBJ1-1, with a possible D match to TRBD1 (5 bases). The CDR3 here is CASSLGGNEAFF. CDR3 DNA sequence: TGTGCCAGCAGCTTAGGGGGGAACGAAGCTTTCTTT.